The 4 T cell receptor beta chains listed next were all sequenced from one sample in a study of blood T cells in healthy people across ages. Primed by a sample-barcoded 5' primer and a J-beta primer mix, a second PCR proceeded for about 6 to 11 cycles. MiXCR, run by TCRdb on the 5' RACE reads, gives a single entry per CDR3 protein. The sample shows 1.8 million or so distinct CDR3 sequences, about 39% of them seen only once. Sequencing used blood. Source of these receptors: a human donor in good health.

V is TRBV10-3 and J is TRBJ1-1, with D unclear. Trimming took 10 bases from V and 3 from J, leaving 12 bases between them. CDR3 length: 12 residues. Germline V CDR1 and CDR2: ENHRY, SYGVKD. The CDR3 DNA follows: TGTGCCACGGGGAGCAGAGACACTGAAGCTTTCTTT. Protein: CATGSRDTEAFF.

This clonotype has more than one count but fewer than ten. The CDR3 loop is CSARDRHSYEQYF. The CDR3 region has the DNA TGCAGTGCTAGAGATCGGCACTCCTACGAGCAGTACTTC. The chain combines TRBV20-1 with TRBJ2-7; no definite D call. This CDR3 has 13 residues. Germline V lookup: CDR1 DFQATT, CDR2 SNEGSKA (reference sequence). V was pared by 0 bases and J by 0 bases, with 6 bases between.

V gene TRBV6-5 combines with J gene TRBJ2-1, with no clear D. The CDR3 length is 15 residues. V was cut by 4 bases and J by 1 base, with 11 bases left in between. Germline CDR1 reads MNHEY; CDR2 reads SVGAGI. CDR3 DNA: TGTGCCAGCAGTTCACCGGGCCCATCCTACAATGAGCAGTTCTTC. It codes for CASSSPGPSYNEQFF.

This rearrangement joins TRBV7-2 to TRBJ2-1; TRBD1 or TRBD2 may be the D gene (6 bases each). The germline CDR1 and CDR2 sequences are SGHTA and FQGNSA. The germline V and J ends were trimmed by 4 bases and 11 bases, with 15 bases remaining between them. This CDR3 has 13 amino acids. The CDR3 DNA reads TGTGCCAGCAGCTCGACGTGGGGGGCCAAGCAGTTCTTC. Translation gives CASSSTWGAKQFF. The full variable domain, rest sourced from reference TRBV7-2 and TRBJ2-1, is GAGVSQSPSNKVTEKGKDVELRCDPISGHTALYWYRQSLGQGLEFLIYFQGNSAPDKSGLPSDRFSAERTGGSVSTLTIQRTQQEDSAVYLCASSSTWGAKQFFGPGTRLTVL.